The subject of this entry is one T cell receptor (beta chain). Other DNA sequences of this sample code for an identical CDR3. The data derive from a study of blood T cell repertoires in COVID-19. The overall study: The samples span acute and convalescent COVID-19 from the United States, Italy and Spain. PBMCs, B-cell-depleted T cells, or T cells provided the cDNA or gDNA that made up the material.

The CDR3 runs to 13 residues. Germline V gives CDR1 SGDLS, CDR2 YYNGEE. The V end lost 4 bases, the J end lost 0 bases, and 7 bases lay between the germline ends. Original data processing: Estimation of nucleated cell counts was performed using reference gene primer amplification. Some clones are missing from TCRdb's copy, which holds only in-frame ones; the method was immunoSEQ multiplex PCR. V and J calls and clone size follow that table, whereas D and trimming were derived from the DNA. In the table there are about 260,000 clones, approximately 87% of which are singletons. Sequenced sample: peripheral blood. This chain links TRBV9 with TRBJ2-5; D gene uncertain. This receptor was taken from a woman aged 40 to 50 who had recovered from COVID-19. In DNA, the CDR3 is TGTGCCAGCAGCCCTCCGTACCAAGAGACCCAGTACTTC. Its protein product is CASSPPYQETQYF.